This T cell receptor (beta chain) was sequenced in a study of T cell responses to AZD1222 COVID-19 vaccine. Study-level points and caveats: Reports indicate that nearly half of spike-specific TCRs are directed at unmutated variant regions. Repertoires were obtained only post-peak T cell response.

Both about-4-week and about-12-week second-dose recipients were combined. The ends were cut back, 1 base at V and 4 bases at J, with 7 bases in the middle. Germline CDR1 and CDR2: SGHVS and FQNEAQ. The CDR3 sequence is 13 residues long. Sequencing used immunoSEQ multiplex PCR; TCRdb keeps in-frame clones, though not all of them. The table shows some 42,000 clones, with roughly 88% occurring only once. This clone was observed a handful of times. Its antigen is not identified. The same CDR3 arises from other DNA sequences in this sample as well. The sequence was obtained from an adult who received the AZD1222 COVID-19 vaccine. This chain links TRBV7-8 with TRBJ1-2; D gene unclear. Source: peripheral blood, taken 28 days after the second AZD1222 dose. The CDR3 DNA follows: TGTGCCAGCAGCTTAGGTCAGCTCTATGGCTACACCTTC. This sequence encodes CASSLGQLYGYTF.